This TCR beta chain emerged from a study of shared clonotypes between healthy human individuals. Germline CDR1 SGHAT, CDR2 FQNNGV. With 5 bases removed from V and 5 bases from J, the gap between germline ends came to 9 bases. The CDR3 spans 13 residues. Study conclusions and caveats: Among donors, sharing of clonotypes was expected to be affected by sequencing depth.

TCRdb's copy holds only in-frame clones and misses some; the assay was immunoSEQ multiplex PCR. This table holds over 400,000 clones, more than 65% found once. Of note for this clone: Its antigen is not identified.

The receptor was isolated from a woman aged 40-49 years in good health. Some clones in this sample may be carry-over from other donors' samples. The sample consisted of PBMCs. The chain recombines TRBV11-2 with TRBJ2-2, with D possibly called TRBD1 or TRBD2 (5 bases each). The CDR3 bases are TGTGCCAGCAGCCGGGACGGAACCGGGGAGCTGTTTTTT. Amino acids: CASSRDGTGELFF.